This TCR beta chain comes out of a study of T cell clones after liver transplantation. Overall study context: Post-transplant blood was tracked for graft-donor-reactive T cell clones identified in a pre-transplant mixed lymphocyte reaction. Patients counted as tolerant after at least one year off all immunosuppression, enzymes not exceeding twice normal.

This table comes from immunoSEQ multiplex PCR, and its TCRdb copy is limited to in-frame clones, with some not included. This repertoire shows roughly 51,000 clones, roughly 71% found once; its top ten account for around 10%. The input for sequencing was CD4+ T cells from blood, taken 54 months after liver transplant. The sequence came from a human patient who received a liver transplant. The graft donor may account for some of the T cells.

The CDR3 region has the DNA TGTGCCAGCAGCTTAACGACAGGCGATCCGGGGTTGAGCTACACCTTC. This codes for CASSLTTGDPGLSYTF. This chain links TRBV7-2 with TRBJ1-2; perhaps TRBD1 as D (6 bases). With 2 bases removed from V and 9 bases from J, the gap between germline ends came to 22 bases. Germline V gives CDR1 SGHTA, CDR2 FQGNSA. The CDR3 totals 16 residues.